The next 13 T cell receptor beta chains were all read from a single sample in a study of blood T cell repertoires in COVID-19. The protocol was immunoSEQ multiplex PCR, while the TCRdb copy is restricted to in-frame clones and leaves out a portion. The sample records about 66,000 clones, about 86% being singletons. The sequenced sample was peripheral blood. The receptors shown here come from a man aged 50 or older with active COVID-19.

The chain couples TRBV19 to TRBJ2-5; a weak D match, TRBD2 (5 bases). Trimming removed 0 bases at V and 5 bases at J, with 13 bases between. Germline V gives CDR1 LNHDA, CDR2 SQIVND (reference sequence). This CDR3 has 15 residues. CDR3 protein: CASSIDPTTGETQYF. The CDR3, as DNA: TGTGCCAGTAGTATAGATCCCACCACGGGGGAGACCCAGTACTTC.

This clone occurred once. J is TRBJ2-2 and V is TRBV5-4; no clear D. Germline lookup yields CDR1 SGHNT and CDR2 YYREEE (reference sequence). Trimming removed 0 bases from V and 5 bases from J, with 11 bases in between. The CDR3 runs to 15 residues. The CDR3 DNA sequence: TGTGCCAGCAGCTTGGAATCGGTCGGGACCGGGGAGCTGTTTTTT. Protein: CASSLESVGTGELFF.

The CDR3 bases are TGTGCCACCAGTGACGGGACAGCCACCGGGGAGCTGTTTTTT. Protein sequence: CATSDGTATGELFF. V gene TRBV24-1 combines with J gene TRBJ2-2, with TRBD1 matching 7 bases. Germline CDR1 reads KGHDR; CDR2 reads SFDVKD. The CDR3 extends over 14 amino acids. With V trimmed by 4 bases and J by 4 bases, 2 bases remained unmatched.

V usage is TRBV6-6 and J usage is TRBJ2-7; D gene uncertain. V was trimmed by 4 bases and J by 7 bases, leaving 11 bases between them. This CDR3 region has 12 residues. Per the germline V gene, CDR1 is MNHNY and CDR2 is SVGAGI (reference sequence). DNA for the CDR3: TGTGCCAGCAGTTCCCCCGGTACTGAGCAGTACGTC. Its translation: CASSSPGTEQYV.

The chain uses TRBV23-1 and TRBJ1-6; D call uncertain. TRBV23-1 is treated as an ORF (open reading frame) with a function not yet certain. There are 14 residues in the CDR3. V was cut by 8 bases and J by 0 bases, with 8 bases left in between. The CDR3 DNA reads as TGCGCCAGCCAACGGAGCTCCTATAATTCACCCCTCCACTTT. Translation: CASQRSSYNSPLHF.

V is TRBV12-3 or TRBV12-4 and J is TRBJ2-5, with D uncertain. The CDR3 sequence is 11 residues long. V was trimmed by 2 bases and J by 5 bases, leaving 3 bases between them. This CDR3 reads CASSLTETQYF. DNA for the CDR3: TGTGCCAGCAGTTTAACTGAGACCCAGTACTTC.

The chain couples TRBV4-1 to TRBJ1-3; 7 bases fit TRBD1. This CDR3 comprises 15 residues. The ends lost 7 bases at V and 0 bases at J; junction bases unmatched: 6. Germline-derived CDR1 and CDR2 are MGHRA and YSYEKL. The CDR3 nucleotides read TGCGCCAGCACCCCCAGGGGGGTCTCTGGAAACACCATATATTTT. Translation gives CASTPRGVSGNTIYF.

The V gene is TRBV28, the J gene TRBJ2-7; the match to TRBD1 covers 11 bases. Trimming cost V 6 bases and J 7 bases; bases outside gene matches: 8. The CDR3 has 14 amino acids. Per the germline V gene, CDR1 is MDHEN and CDR2 is SYDVKM. This chain's CDR3 is CASSLGQGAREQYF. The CDR3 DNA reads as TGTGCCAGCAGCCTAGGACAGGGGGCTAGAGAGCAGTACTTC.

The V and J genes are TRBV4-1 and TRBJ1-3, with unresolved D. This CDR3 contains 17 residues. Per germline, CDR1 MGHRA and CDR2 YSYEKL. Trimming removed 0 bases at V and 0 bases at J, with 12 bases between. CDR3 in amino acids: CASSQDRGRFSGNTIYF. The CDR3 nucleotides are TGCGCCAGCAGCCAAGATCGGGGAAGGTTCTCTGGAAACACCATATATTTT.

V usage is TRBV24-1 and J usage is TRBJ2-3; 12 nucleotides align to TRBD1. The germline V gene encodes CDR1 KGHDR and CDR2 SFDVKD. The CDR3 is 17 amino acids. Trimming removed 5 bases from V and 2 bases from J; junction bases left unmatched: 7. This chain's CDR3 is CATSGWGQGASTDTQYF. The CDR3, as DNA: TGTGCCACCAGTGGTTGGGGACAGGGGGCGTCCACAGATACGCAGTATTTT.

V is TRBV24-1 and J is TRBJ2-2; TRBD1 matches 7 bases. This CDR3 comprises 15 residues. The germline CDR1 and CDR2 sequences are KGHDR and SFDVKD. With 5 bases clipped from V and 1 base from J, the junction kept 3 bases outside the gene matches. DNA of the CDR3: TGTGCCACCAGTGGCCGGACAGGGAACACCGGGGAGCTGTTTTTT. It codes for CATSGRTGNTGELFF.

This chain uses TRBV3-1 (or the pseudogene TRBV3-2) with TRBJ1-1; 9 bases match TRBD1. Germline V lookup: CDR1 LGHDT, CDR2 YNNKEL (reference sequence). The CDR3 length is 15 residues. V was pared by 2 bases and J by 8 bases, with 9 bases of the junction left unmatched. The CDR3: CASSQRSDRGAEAFF. The CDR3 nucleotides are TGTGCCAGCAGCCAAAGGTCGGACAGGGGCGCAGAAGCTTTCTTT.

J is TRBJ1-1 and V is TRBV7-9; D gene unclear. Germline loops: CDR1 SEHNR, CDR2 FQNEAQ (reference sequence). The CDR3 is 13 residues long. The ends were cut back, 1 base at V and 0 bases at J, with 3 bases in the middle. For the CDR3, the DNA is TGTGCCAGCAGCTTAGACATGAACACTGAAGCTTTCTTT. This codes for CASSLDMNTEAFF.